A single sample gave rise to the 27 T cell receptor beta chains below, sequenced in a study of cytomegalovirus exposure and HLA in healthy donors. Vbeta (60) and Jbeta (13) primers were used in the PCR. Sequencing used immunoSEQ multiplex PCR; TCRdb keeps in-frame clones, though not all of them. The sample includes about 110,000 clones, roughly 80% seen only once; the top ten take over 0.2%. The specimen sequenced was PBMCs. The receptors derive from a man over 45 in good health and CMV-seronegative.

This chain connects TRBV28 to TRBJ1-2, with D unresolved. Trimming removed 3 bases at V and 4 bases at J, with 15 bases between. The CDR3 length is 15 residues. The V gene's germline CDR1 is MDHEN and CDR2 SYDVKM. CDR3 DNA sequence: TGTGCCAGCAGTTTCCGGGGAGTCGGTGTCTATGGCTACACCTTC. Translating gives CASSFRGVGVYGYTF.

The chain uses TRBV30 and TRBJ2-7, with 7 bases aligning to TRBD2. This CDR3 has 14 residues. Losses at the gene ends were 3 bases for V and 7 bases for J; bases not matched to a gene: 12. In germline, CDR1 is GTSNPN, CDR2 SVGIG (reference sequence). The CDR3 is CAWRVLAATGEQYF. CDR3 DNA: TGTGCCTGGAGGGTGCTAGCGGCCACGGGGGAGCAGTACTTC.

The chain uses TRBV30 and TRBJ1-1; no clear D. CDR1 GTSNPN and CDR2 SVGIG come from the germline V gene (reference sequence). CDR3 length equals 14 residues. Trimming cost V 4 bases and J 0 bases, with 12 bases left between them. CDR3 sequence: CAWTFTALNTEAFF. The CDR3 DNA reads TGTGCCTGGACCTTTACAGCTTTGAACACTGAAGCTTTCTTT. Combining the CDR3 with reference TRBV30 and TRBJ1-1 gives the whole variable domain SQTIHQWPATLVQPVGSPLSLECTVEGTSNPNLYWYRQAAGRGLQLLFYSVGIGQISSEVPQNLSASRPQDRQFILSSKKLLLSDSGFYLCAWTFTALNTEAFFGQGTRLTVV.

This clone was found a few times. The J gene is TRBJ2-7, the V gene TRBV29-1; D not resolved. V lost 6 bases, J lost 6 bases, and 12 bases lay in between. The germline V gene has CDR1 SQVTM and CDR2 ANQGSEA. The CDR3 consists of 11 residues. The CDR3 is CSVSHSGEQYF. DNA of the CDR3: TGCAGCGTCTCTCATAGTGGCGAGCAGTACTTC.

The chain carries TRBV5-6 and TRBJ2-7, with D perhaps TRBD2 (6 bases). Per the germline V gene, CDR1 is SGHDT and CDR2 is YYEEEE. This CDR3 is 11 amino acids long. Trimming left V 8 bases short and J 0 bases short, with 6 bases between. The CDR3 sequence: CARGGSYEQYF. CDR3 bases: TGTGCCAGGGGGGGCTCCTACGAGCAGTACTTC. The full variable domain, completed using reference TRBV5-6 and TRBJ2-7, is DAGVTQSPTHLIKTRGQQVTLRCSPKSGHDTVSWYQQALGQGPQFIFQYYEEEERQRGNFPDRFSGHQFPNYSSELNVNALLLGDSALYLCARGGSYEQYFGPGTRLTVT.

The chain combines TRBV18 with TRBJ1-5; perhaps TRBD1 as D (5 bases). Between the trimmed V and J ends, which lost 1 base and 7 bases, there was a span of 17 bases. The CDR3 runs 16 residues. Germline CDR1 and CDR2: KGHSH and LQKENI. CDR3 bases: TGTGCCAGCTCACCACAGGAAAAAGGGGTAGAGCAGCCCCAGCATTTT. The encoded protein is CASSPQEKGVEQPQHF. Using reference TRBV18 and TRBJ1-5 for the parts outside the CDR3, the full variable domain is NAGVMQNPRHLVRRRGQEARLRCSPMKGHSHVYWYRQLPEEGLKFMVYLQKENIIDESGMPKERFSAEFPKEGPSILRIQQVVRGDSAAYFCASSPQEKGVEQPQHFGDGTRLSIL.

This chain connects TRBV5-1 to TRBJ2-7, with 7 bases aligning to TRBD1. Germline CDR1 reads SGHRS; CDR2 reads YFSETQ. The J segment lost 6 bases and the V segment lost 4 bases, leaving 16 bases of the junction unmatched. This CDR3 comprises 16 residues. The CDR3: CASSGGTRGRIGEQYF. In DNA, the CDR3 is TGCGCCAGCAGCGGAGGAACGAGGGGGCGGATCGGCGAGCAGTACTTC.

The chain is built from TRBV28 and TRBJ2-2; TRBD1 is a possible D gene (5 bases). CDR1 is MDHEN, CDR2 SYDVKM, per germline. CDR3 length: 13 amino acids. V was trimmed by 2 bases and J by 6 bases, leaving 7 bases between them. CDR3 sequence reads: CASSLLGAGELFF. CDR3 bases: TGTGCCAGCAGTTTACTAGGGGCCGGGGAGCTGTTTTTT.

The genes are TRBV5-1 and TRBJ2-1, with TRBD1 matching over 10 bases. The CDR3 length is 14 residues. CDR1 is SGHRS, CDR2 YFSETQ, per germline. The ends lost 4 bases at V and 8 bases at J; junction bases unmatched: 6. For the CDR3, the DNA is TGCGCCAGCAGCGGGGGGACAGGGGTTGATGAGCAGTTCTTC. Its translation is CASSGGTGVDEQFF.

The chain combines TRBV29-1 with TRBJ1-2; weak D call: TRBD1 (6 bases). Looked up from germline, CDR1 is SQVTM and CDR2 is ANQGSEA. Trimming left V 1 base short and J 8 bases short, with 11 bases between. CDR3 length: 12 amino acids. DNA for the CDR3: TGCAGCGTTGAAGGGGGGCTGGGGGGCTACACCTTC. Its translation is CSVEGGLGGYTF.

DNA for the CDR3: TGTGCCAGCCGCCGCTCTTCTTGGGGGCTGAACACAGATACGCAGTATTTT. Its translation is CASRRSSWGLNTDTQYF. The V and J genes are TRBV5-4 and TRBJ2-3, with D possibly matching TRBD1 (6 bases). The length of the CDR3 is 17 residues. Germline V gene lookup returns CDR1 SGHNT and CDR2 YYREEE (reference sequence). Trimming left V 7 bases short and J 2 bases short, with 23 bases between. Drawing the rest from reference TRBV5-4 and TRBJ2-3, the complete variable domain is ETGVTQSPTHLIKTRGQQVTLRCSSQSGHNTVSWYQQALGQGPQFIFQYYREEENGRGNFPPRFSGLQFPNYSSELNVNALELDDSALYLCASRRSSWGLNTDTQYFGPGTRLTVL.

The chain is built from TRBV6-1 and TRBJ1-2, with 12 nucleotides matching TRBD1. The CDR3 sequence is 15 residues long. The trim removed 6 bases at V and 7 bases at J, leaving 9 bases unmatched. Looked up from germline, CDR1 is MNHNS and CDR2 is SASEGT. For the CDR3, the DNA is TGTGCCAGCAGAGGGGGGACAGGGGGCCTTAGTGGCTACACCTTC. It translates to CASRGGTGGLSGYTF.

The rearrangement uses TRBV7-2 and TRBJ2-1; TRBD1 is a possible D gene (6 bases). V gave up 5 bases and J gave up 7 bases, with 12 bases separating them. The germline V gene encodes CDR1 SGHTA and CDR2 FQGNSA. CDR3 length equals 13 residues. CDR3 protein: CASSQGPANEQFF. The CDR3 region has the DNA TGTGCCAGCAGCCAGGGGCCAGCAAATGAGCAGTTCTTC.

V usage is TRBV2 and J usage is TRBJ2-5; TRBD1 matches 7 bases. V shed 7 bases and J 4 bases; nucleotides not matched to a gene: 9. In germline, CDR1 is SNHLY, CDR2 FYNNEI. This CDR3 contains 14 residues. CDR3 nucleotide sequence: TGTGCCAGCATAAACAGGGGTTTACGAGAGACCCAGTACTTC. Translation: CASINRGLRETQYF.

The chain employs TRBV27 and TRBJ1-4; 8 nucleotides match TRBD1. The CDR3 has 14 amino acids. Germline trimming cut 6 bases from V and 1 base from J; bases unmatched to any gene: 1. The germline V gene encodes CDR1 MNHEY and CDR2 SMNVEV (reference sequence). The CDR3 reads CASRDRVTNEKLFF. The CDR3 nucleotides are TGTGCCAGCAGGGACAGGGTAACTAATGAAAAACTGTTTTTT.

V is TRBV6-6 and J is TRBJ1-4, with 7 bases matching TRBD1. CDR3 length: 15 amino acids. V gave up 0 bases and J gave up 8 bases; unmatched junction bases: 6. The germline gives CDR1 MNHNY, CDR2 SVGAGI (reference sequence). The CDR3 DNA sequence: TGTGCCAGCAGTTACTCTGGAGGGGGCGCGGAAAAACTGTTTTTT. Its protein product is CASSYSGGGAEKLFF.

This clone was seen once. The genes are TRBV7-9 and TRBJ2-7; maybe TRBD1 (5 bases). Trimming shortened V by 6 bases and J by 3 bases, and 12 bases separated the two germline ends. The CDR3 is made up of 13 amino acids. The germline V gene has CDR1 SEHNR and CDR2 FQNEAQ (reference sequence). In DNA form, the CDR3 reads TGTGCCAGCAGACCCGTCACAGGCTACGAGCAGTACTTC. The encoded protein is CASRPVTGYEQYF.

The V and J genes are TRBV10-3 and TRBJ2-1; 9 nucleotides align to TRBD2. The germline gives CDR1 ENHRY, CDR2 SYGVKD. V lost 6 bases to trimming and J lost 5 bases; unmatched junction nucleotides: 2. This CDR3 has 13 residues. The CDR3 protein is CAISASGDNEQFF. The CDR3 DNA reads as TGTGCCATCAGCGCTAGCGGGGACAATGAGCAGTTCTTC.

The rearrangement links TRBV15 to TRBJ1-2; weak D call: TRBD1 (6 bases). The germline V gene encodes CDR1 LNHNV and CDR2 YYDKDF (reference sequence). V was pared by 0 bases and J by 5 bases, with 16 bases between. The CDR3 runs to 16 residues. CDR3 protein: CATSRDQGQMKYGYTF. The CDR3 nucleotides are TGTGCCACCAGCAGAGATCAAGGACAGATGAAATATGGCTACACCTTC.

This chain uses TRBV5-6 with TRBJ2-3, with TRBD2 identical over 8 bases. V shed 4 bases and J 2 bases; nucleotides not matched to a gene: 12. The CDR3 runs 17 residues. Germline V gene lookup returns CDR1 SGHDT and CDR2 YYEEEE. This chain's CDR3 is CASSQKKRERHTDTQYF. The CDR3 DNA is TGTGCCAGCAGCCAGAAGAAGCGGGAGAGACACACAGATACGCAGTATTTT.

This rearrangement joins TRBV5-4 to TRBJ2-5, with TRBD1 matching 7 bases. The CDR3 length is 15 residues. CDR1 and CDR2 from the germline V gene are SGHNT and YYREEE (reference sequence). V lost 3 bases and J lost 5; bases outside the gene matches: 10. The CDR3 nucleotides are TGTGCCAGCAGCTCGCGGACAGGCCCGGGGGAGACCCAGTACTTC. Translation gives CASSSRTGPGETQYF.

In DNA, the CDR3 is TGTGCCAGCAGAAGAGGCAGCGGGAGCGTCGGGGAGCTGTTTTTT. This translates into CASRRGSGSVGELFF. The chain links TRBV7-9 to TRBJ2-2; 8 nucleotides match TRBD2. The germline gives CDR1 SEHNR, CDR2 FQNEAQ (reference sequence). The CDR3 extends over 15 amino acids. With V trimmed by 6 bases and J by 7 bases, 10 bases remained unmatched.

The gene calls are TRBV19 and TRBJ2-5; D might be TRBD2 (5 bases). The germline V gene encodes CDR1 LNHDA and CDR2 SQIVND (reference sequence). Deletions cut 1 base from V and 4 bases from J, with 10 bases between. The CDR3 runs 14 residues. CDR3 amino acids: CASSIGTGRETQYF. The CDR3, as DNA: TGTGCCAGTAGTATAGGAACGGGAAGAGAGACCCAGTACTTC.

The chain couples TRBV5-1 to TRBJ2-7, with TRBD2 matching over 9 bases. The CDR3 sequence is 17 residues long. Trimming took 3 bases from V and 6 from J; bases not matched to a gene: 16. CDR1 SGHRS and CDR2 YFSETQ come from the germline V gene. The CDR3 coding sequence is TGCGCCAGCAGCTACGCCGGGACTAGCCCTCTCCGTTCCGAGCAGTACTTC. It yields the protein CASSYAGTSPLRSEQYF.

This chain links TRBV7-3 with TRBJ2-2; 13 bases are a match to TRBD2. The CDR3 has 16 residues. The germline V gene encodes CDR1 SGHTA and CDR2 FQGTGA. V trimming: 6 bases; J trimming: 3 bases; junction bases outside the gene matches: 4. Here the CDR3 DNA reads TGTGCCAGCAGACGGACTAGCGGGGGAGACACCGGGGAGCTGTTTTTT. This gives the protein CASRRTSGGDTGELFF. Looking up the rest from reference TRBV7-3 and TRBJ2-2 gives the full variable domain: GAGVSQTPSNKVTEKGKYVELRCDPISGHTALYWYRQSLGQGPEFLIYFQGTGAADDSGLPNDRFFAVRPEGSVSTLKIQRTERGDSAVYLCASRRTSGGDTGELFFGEGSRLTVL.

The chain employs TRBV10-2 and TRBJ2-5, with 11 bases lining up with TRBD2. Germline CDR1 and CDR2: WSHSY and SAAADI. Unmatched junction bases numbered 9, after V lost 9 bases and J lost 6 bases. The CDR3 extends over 14 amino acids. The CDR3 region is CASHIAGGPKTQYF. The CDR3 DNA follows: TGCGCCAGTCACATAGCGGGAGGGCCAAAGACCCAGTACTTC.

The CDR3 is CASADRADYGYTF. CDR3 DNA sequence: TGTGCCAGCGCCGACAGGGCGGACTATGGCTACACCTTC. The chain combines TRBV27 with TRBJ1-2; 7 bases are shared with TRBD1. V lost 8 bases and J lost 3; bases outside the gene matches: 6. Germline-derived CDR1 and CDR2 are MNHEY and SMNVEV (reference sequence). This CDR3 is built from 13 residues.